Given below is one T cell receptor (beta chain) in context. Its antigen is not identified. The data were obtained in a study of T cells in localized non-small cell lung cancer. Study findings and constraints: Across samples, adjacent lung featured a median roughly 60 of the top 100 tumor clones. Uninvolved adjacent lung showed the highest T cell clonality, exceeding tumor.

V lost 0 bases, J lost 12 bases, and 18 bases lay in between. The CDR3 covers 15 residues. The V gene's germline CDR1 is LNHDA and CDR2 SQIVND (reference sequence). Data came from immunoSEQ multiplex PCR; TCRdb stores just in-frame clones and leaves some out. The sample yields around 1,200 clones, approximately 23% seen once. The gene calls are TRBV19 and TRBJ2-1; D possibly matches TRBD1 or TRBD2 (5 bases each). The input for sequencing was normal lung tissue next to the tumor, taken before any cancer treatment. The clonotype originates from an older female donor with stage I squamous cell lung carcinoma. Here the CDR3 reads CASSIDRVGSLGQFF. CDR3 sequence (DNA): TGTGCCAGTAGTATAGACAGGGTTGGGAGTCTGGGGCAGTTCTTC.